The source of this TCR beta chain is a study of cytomegalovirus exposure and HLA in healthy donors. Study findings and constraints: The TCR clusters that emerged in the first cohort tended, a later analysis found, to co-occur in the roughly 120 validation repertoires.

The protocol was immunoSEQ multiplex PCR, while the TCRdb copy is restricted to in-frame clones and leaves out a portion. This sample has tens of thousands of clones; about 96% occur once, and the top ten carry approximately 2.5%. A remark on this clone: The antigen is undetermined. One end of the junction is discordant with germline, which a read error may explain.

The origin of this receptor is a man between 18 and 35 years old in good health and CMV-seronegative. Material for sequencing was PBMCs.

CDR3 bases: TGTGCTAGCAGCCCAAACACGGGTTTGTCCGGGGAGCTGTTTTTT. Its translation is CASSPNTGLSGELFF. The gene calls are TRBV7-7 and TRBJ2-2; no clear D gene. The CDR3 has 15 residues. Germline CDR1 reads SSHAT; CDR2 reads FNYEAQ (reference sequence).